The sequence of this T cell receptor beta chain was determined in a study of beta chain features in type 1 diabetes. Notes on the study in general: Patients' naive, central memory and regulatory TCRB repertoires appeared more alike than those of healthy donors.

Donors underwent one heparinised blood draw, about 120 mL on average. The CDR3 is 15 residues long. The germline V gene encodes CDR1 MNHNS and CDR2 SASEGT. The trim removed 10 bases at V and 3 bases at J, leaving 10 bases unmatched. The table lists this clone with a few counts. The antigen is not known. What was sequenced were expressed TCRB transcripts, since all of the isolated RNA had been reverse transcribed. Using immunoSEQ multiplex PCR, the repertoire was profiled, and TCRdb retains in-frame clones only, with some absent. The table lists 400,000 to 550,000 clones, over 9.5% of them singletons. This chain links TRBV6-1 with TRBJ2-3; 10 positions agree with TRBD2. The sequenced material came from naive CD4+ T cells from blood. The TCR comes from a woman under 30 in good health. CDR3 protein: CATDTISGRTDTQYF. CDR3 bases: TGTGCCACCGACACCATTAGCGGGAGGACAGATACGCAGTATTTT.